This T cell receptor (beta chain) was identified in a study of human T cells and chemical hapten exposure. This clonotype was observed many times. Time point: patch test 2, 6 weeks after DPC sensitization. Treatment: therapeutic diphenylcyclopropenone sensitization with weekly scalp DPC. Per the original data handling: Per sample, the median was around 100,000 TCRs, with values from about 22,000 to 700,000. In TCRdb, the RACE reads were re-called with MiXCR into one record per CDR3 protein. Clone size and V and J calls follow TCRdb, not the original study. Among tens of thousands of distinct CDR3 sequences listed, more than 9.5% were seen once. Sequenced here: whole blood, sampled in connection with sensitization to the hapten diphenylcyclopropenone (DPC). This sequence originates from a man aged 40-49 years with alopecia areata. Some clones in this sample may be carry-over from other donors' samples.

CDR3 sequence reads: CASSVGDSRNQPQHF. Here the CDR3 DNA reads TGTGCCAGCAGCGTTGGGGACAGCCGAAATCAGCCCCAGCATTTT. The rearrangement uses TRBV9 and TRBJ1-5; the match to TRBD1 covers 7 bases. The V gene end was trimmed by 2 bases and the J gene end by 4 bases; junction bases not matched to a gene: 6. Germline CDR1 and CDR2: SGDLS and YYNGEE. The CDR3 covers 15 residues.